Following are 20 T cell receptor beta chains from one sample sequenced in a study of cytomegalovirus exposure and HLA in healthy donors (dated by TCRdb to about 2017). Receptor libraries were prepared by the immunoSEQ multiplex PCR assay. For the multiplex PCR, a mixture combining 60 forward primers for TCR Vbeta segments and 13 reverse primers for TCR Jbeta segments was used. Not all clones reach the TCRdb copy of this immuneACCESS table, which keeps in-frame sequences only. Checked studies attribute under half of the gap to unresolved V genes and leave the rest unexplained. Present in this sample are 80,000 to 100,000 clones, approximately 78% of which were seen just once. The top ten clones comprise about 1.5% of the sample. Sequencing was done on a sample of PBMCs. These receptors were collected from a man aged 40-55 years in good health and CMV-seronegative.

The chain links TRBV27 to TRBJ2-7; D is ambiguous. The CDR3 contains 11 residues. Trimming took 4 bases from V and 6 from J, leaving 7 bases between them. The germline CDR1 and CDR2 sequences are MNHEY and SMNVEV (reference sequence). The CDR3: CASSSNSEQYF. CDR3 DNA sequence: TGTGCCAGCAGTTCCAATAGCGAGCAGTACTTC.

The genes are TRBV6-5 and TRBJ1-1, with D possibly TRBD1 on 5 matching bases. V was cut by 2 bases and J by 7 bases, with 14 bases left in between. CDR3 size: 14 residues. CDR1 MNHEY and CDR2 SVGAGI come from the germline V gene. CDR3: CASSYENWQGEAFF. In nucleotides, the CDR3 is TGTGCCAGCAGTTACGAGAATTGGCAGGGTGAAGCTTTCTTT.

The chain links TRBV27 to TRBJ2-6; 10 bases match TRBD1. Germline-derived CDR1 and CDR2 are MNHEY and SMNVEV (reference sequence). Trimming took 3 bases from V and 1 from J; bases not matched to a gene: 9. The CDR3 runs 19 residues. The CDR3 DNA is TGTGCCAGCAGTTTCTACCCACCGGGACAGGGGTCTGGGGCCAACGTCCTGACTTTC. This sequence encodes CASSFYPPGQGSGANVLTF.

This rearrangement joins TRBV5-1 to TRBJ2-1; 7 bases are a match to TRBD2. The germline CDR1 and CDR2 sequences are SGHRS and YFSETQ. Trimming cost V 3 bases and J 0 bases; bases outside gene matches: 6. The CDR3 loop spans 16 amino acids. DNA of the CDR3: TGCGCCAGCAGCTACCCGCGGGGGAGCTCCTACAATGAGCAGTTCTTC. Protein sequence: CASSYPRGSSYNEQFF.

The count of this clone is one. Here the CDR3 DNA reads TGTGCCAGCAGCTCGCTAAATCTTCTTGCAACTAATGAAAAACTGTTTTTT. It specifies CASSSLNLLATNEKLFF. The chain is built from TRBV11-2 and TRBJ1-4; D remains unclear. The CDR3 runs to 17 residues. With 4 bases removed from V and 0 bases from J, the gap between germline ends came to 15 bases. Germline CDR1 is SGHAT and CDR2 is FQNNGV.

This clone was observed once. The chain couples TRBV5-1 to TRBJ2-1, with D perhaps matching TRBD2 (5 bases). CDR1 SGHRS and CDR2 YFSETQ come from the germline V gene. This CDR3 has 15 residues. V was trimmed by 3 bases and J by 7 bases, leaving 17 bases between them. The CDR3 protein is CASSSGGQSFNEQFF. CDR3 nucleotides: TGCGCCAGCAGCTCCGGAGGTCAGTCGTTTAATGAGCAGTTCTTC.

The chain links TRBV7-8 to TRBJ2-1; 7 bases are a match to TRBD2. The CDR3 spans 15 residues. J gave up 4 bases and V 1 base, and 4 bases lay outside the gene matches. The V gene's germline CDR1 is SGHVS and CDR2 FQNEAQ. The CDR3 is CASSLVGGSYNEQFF. The DNA of the CDR3 is TGTGCCAGCAGCTTAGTGGGCGGGAGTTACAATGAGCAGTTCTTC.

This CDR3 is CAISEGTGSADTQYF. The CDR3 coding sequence is TGTGCCATCAGTGAAGGGACAGGGAGCGCAGATACGCAGTATTTT. The chain is built from TRBV10-3 and TRBJ2-3; 9 bases agree with TRBD1. The CDR3 is made up of 15 amino acids. Germline-derived CDR1 and CDR2 are ENHRY and SYGVKD. After removal of 3 bases from V and 4 bases from J, the junction contained 5 bases not matched to a gene.

DNA of the CDR3: TGTGCCAGTTCGACAGCCGGGAACACTGAAGCTTTCTTT. As protein: CASSTAGNTEAFF. The chain links TRBV27 to TRBJ1-1, with D possibly TRBD1 on 5 matching bases. This CDR3 has 13 amino acids. CDR1 and CDR2 (germline): MNHEY, SMNVEV (reference sequence). Deletions cut 9 bases from V and 1 base from J, with 12 bases between.

This rearrangement joins TRBV6-6 to TRBJ1-5; TRBD1 matches at 10 bases. Germline V lookup: CDR1 MNHNY, CDR2 SVGAGI (reference sequence). V was pared by 5 bases and J by 2 bases, with 6 bases of the junction left unmatched. The CDR3 runs to 16 residues. CDR3 DNA sequence: TGTGCCAGCAGTCGGGCGGGGACAGGGGGCAATCAGCCCCAGCATTTT. It is translated as CASSRAGTGGNQPQHF.

This chain uses TRBV13 with TRBJ2-7, with 7 bases matching TRBD2. Per the germline V gene, CDR1 is PRHDT and CDR2 is FYEKMQ (reference sequence). V gave up 10 bases and J gave up 1 base; unmatched junction bases: 10. The CDR3 totals 14 residues. In DNA form, the CDR3 reads TGTGCCACAAATCTAGCGGAGACTTCCTACGAGCAGTACTTC. Translating gives CATNLAETSYEQYF.

The V gene is TRBV27, the J gene TRBJ2-7; possible D gene TRBD2, 6 bases. V lost 5 bases to trimming and J lost 5 bases, with 13 bases between them. The CDR3 covers 13 residues. Germline CDR1 is MNHEY and CDR2 is SMNVEV (reference sequence). CDR3 DNA: TGTGCCAGCAGTCTATGGCGGGACGACGAGCAGTACTTC. Its protein is CASSLWRDDEQYF.

The genes are TRBV7-8 and TRBJ2-5, with D hard to call. Trimming cost V 1 base and J 7 bases, with 10 bases left between them. The CDR3 sequence is 13 residues long. CDR1 SGHVS and CDR2 FQNEAQ come from the germline V gene. The CDR3 loop reads CASSLEQRRTQYF. The CDR3 DNA is TGTGCCAGCAGCTTAGAGCAGCGAAGGACCCAGTACTTC.

This chain connects TRBV7-8 to TRBJ2-4; 12 nucleotides align to TRBD2. The CDR3 is 19 amino acids. The trim removed 1 base at V and 1 base at J, leaving 8 bases unmatched. In germline, CDR1 is SGHVS, CDR2 FQNEAQ. CDR3 in amino acids: CASSLEASGGARAKNIQYF. CDR3 coding DNA: TGTGCCAGCAGCTTAGAGGCTAGCGGGGGGGCTCGGGCCAAAAACATTCAGTACTTC.

V and J are TRBV27 and TRBJ1-2; a weak D match, TRBD1 (6 bases). V lost 5 bases to trimming and J lost 3 bases, with 13 bases between them. This CDR3 spans 14 amino acids. Germline CDR1 reads MNHEY; CDR2 reads SMNVEV (reference sequence). CDR3 sequence: CASSPFRTDYGYTF. In nucleotides, the CDR3 is TGTGCCAGCAGTCCCTTTCGGACAGACTATGGCTACACCTTC.

The CDR3: CASSPAGLFGEQYF. The DNA for the CDR3 is TGTGCCAGTTCTCCTGCCGGACTTTTCGGCGAGCAGTACTTC. The V and J genes are TRBV6-5 and TRBJ2-7, with TRBD2 as a possible D gene (5 bases). CDR3 size: 14 residues. V was cut by 9 bases and J by 6 bases, with 21 bases left in between. Per the germline V gene, CDR1 is MNHEY and CDR2 is SVGAGI.

The gene calls are TRBV5-1 and TRBJ1-2; TRBD1 agrees at 9 bases. Trimming took 3 bases from V and 8 from J; bases not matched to a gene: 8. The CDR3 consists of 14 residues. Germline V gives CDR1 SGHRS, CDR2 YFSETQ. CDR3 amino acids: CASSWGTGSEGYTF. The CDR3 nucleotides are TGCGCCAGCAGCTGGGGGACAGGGTCGGAGGGCTACACCTTC.

This chain links TRBV6-1 with TRBJ1-3; 10 bases fit TRBD1. The V gene end was trimmed by 6 bases and the J gene end by 3 bases; junction bases not matched to a gene: 2. There are 14 residues in the CDR3. From germline, CDR1 is MNHNS and CDR2 SASEGT. Written as DNA, the CDR3 is TGTGCCAGCAGGGGACAGGGGTTTGGAAACACCATATATTTT. Translating gives CASRGQGFGNTIYF.

The CDR3 DNA sequence: TGTGCCAGCAGCTTACGCGGGGGGGCCTCAGATACGCAGTATTTT. It translates to CASSLRGGASDTQYF. The V call is TRBV7-2, the J call TRBJ2-3, with 9 bases matching TRBD2. V lost 2 bases to trimming and J lost 4 bases; unmatched junction nucleotides: 4. Germline V CDR1 and CDR2: SGHTA, FQGNSA. The CDR3 totals 15 residues.

This clone was seen a handful of times. The V call is TRBV19, the J call TRBJ2-7; tentative D call: TRBD1 (5 bases). Germline CDR1 reads LNHDA; CDR2 reads SQIVND (reference sequence). There are 12 residues in the CDR3. V dropped 6 bases and J dropped 13 bases, with 19 bases sitting between them. CDR3 sequence (DNA): TGTGCCAGTAGCGGCCCCGGGCAGGGTGTTTACTTC. Protein product: CASSGPGQGVYF.